The rows below give T cell receptor beta chains drawn from one sample of a study of blood T cell repertoires in COVID-19. Some clones are missing from TCRdb's copy, which holds only in-frame ones; the method was immunoSEQ multiplex PCR. Here the sample spans 150,000 to 200,000 clones, around 83% being singletons. Sequenced: PBMCs or T cells enriched from blood (not recorded which). The receptors were sampled from a woman between 40 and 50 years old in a cohort exposed to, infected with or recovered from COVID-19 (not recorded which). The conserved cysteine and the conserved F or W are not part of the CDR3 here.

v_gene: TRBV11-3
len: 11
j_gene: TRBJ2-3
CDR3aa: ASSHWPTDTQY

v_gene: TRBV5-1
len: 13
j_gene: TRBJ1-2
CDR3aa: ASSADRTPSYGYT

v_gene: TRBV6-1
len: 12
j_gene: TRBJ2-3
CDR3aa: ASSEGTGPDTQY

v_gene: TRBV7-9
len: 11
j_gene: TRBJ1-6
CDR3aa: ASSGQSKSPLH

v_gene: TRBV5-6
len: 13
j_gene: TRBJ2-4
CDR3aa: ASKGGGAAKNIQY

v_gene: TRBV7-2
len: 13
j_gene: TRBJ1-2
CDR3aa: ASSLGAGPNYGYT

v_gene: TRBV27
len: 15
j_gene: TRBJ2-3
CDR3aa: ASSLGASGSLTDTQY

v_gene: TRBV30
len: 8
j_gene: TRBJ1-1
CDR3aa: AGEGSEAF

v_gene: TRBV9
len: 14
j_gene: TRBJ2-3
CDR3aa: ASSGHSGGPTDTQY

v_gene: TRBV18
len: 11
j_gene: TRBJ1-2
CDR3aa: ASSPTAGDGYT